Below are 10 T cell receptor beta chains sequenced from a single sample in a study of PD-L1 blockade in urothelial cancer. Sequenced by immunoSEQ multiplex PCR; TCRdb stores in-frame clones only, minus some. The data hold some 41,000 clones, with around nine tenths observed a single time. The sample was PBMCs, taken around atezolizumab (anti-PD-L1) treatment. These receptors originate from a woman in her sixties or seventies with urothelial cancer.

This clone was seen more than once but under ten times. This chain links TRBV5-4 with TRBJ2-7; TRBD2 agrees at 8 bases. J gave up 4 bases and V 2 bases, and 8 bases lay outside the gene matches. In germline, CDR1 is SGHNT, CDR2 YYREEE (reference sequence). CDR3 size: 15 residues. The CDR3 nucleotides read TGTGCCAGCAGCTTTGGGGTTAGCGGGGTTTACGAGCAGTACTTC. It specifies CASSFGVSGVYEQYF.

The genes are TRBV6-5 and TRBJ1-2; D is undetermined. This CDR3 contains 12 residues. Germline CDR1 MNHEY, CDR2 SVGAGI. V dropped 7 bases and J dropped 4 bases, with 10 bases sitting between them. As DNA, the CDR3 is TGTGCCAGCACCTCGGGAGCCTATGGCTACACCTTC. Its translation: CASTSGAYGYTF.

The J gene is TRBJ2-1, the V gene TRBV7-9, with D tentatively TRBD2 (5 bases). The V gene lost 4 bases and the J gene lost 4 bases, with 23 bases spanning the gap. The CDR3 is 18 amino acids. Germline values: CDR1 SEHNR, CDR2 FQNEAQ (reference sequence). This chain's CDR3 is CASSSIRRTELVYNEQFF. The CDR3, as DNA: TGTGCCAGCAGCTCAATTCGACGGACTGAGCTAGTATACAATGAGCAGTTCTTC.

This clone was observed a few times. The rearrangement links TRBV2 to TRBJ1-3; 8 nucleotides line up with TRBD1. Per germline, CDR1 SNHLY and CDR2 FYNNEI. V dropped 4 bases and J dropped 2; count of bases not matched to a gene: 1. This CDR3 has 14 residues. CDR3: CASSGTGPGNTIYF. CDR3 coding DNA: TGTGCCAGCAGTGGGACAGGGCCTGGAAACACCATATATTTT.

This chain connects TRBV15 to TRBJ1-1, with D possibly being TRBD1 (6 bases). This CDR3 is built from 16 residues. Germline V lookup: CDR1 LNHNV, CDR2 YYDKDF (reference sequence). V lost 1 base and J 1 base, leaving 13 bases between the germline ends. CDR3 region: CATSRAGQPKNTEAFF. The DNA for the CDR3 is TGTGCCACCAGCAGAGCTGGACAGCCAAAGAACACTGAAGCTTTCTTT.

The chain is built from TRBV27 and TRBJ2-2; no definite D call. Trimming removed 0 bases from V and 7 bases from J, with 15 bases in between. Germline CDR1 reads MNHEY; CDR2 reads SMNVEV (reference sequence). The CDR3 runs to 16 residues. Here the CDR3 DNA reads TGTGCCAGCAGTTTATCAGCCATCGGTAACGGCGGGGAGCTGTTTTTT. Protein product: CASSLSAIGNGGELFF.

The chain uses TRBV5-1 and TRBJ2-2; the D is unclear. Germline V gene lookup returns CDR1 SGHRS and CDR2 YFSETQ. V was cut by 3 bases and J by 6 bases, with 6 bases left in between. The length of the CDR3 is 12 residues. The CDR3 coding sequence is TGCGCCAGCAGCTCCCCTCCCGGGGAGCTGTTTTTT. Encoded protein: CASSSPPGELFF.

This clone was picked up a small number of times. V and J are TRBV27 and TRBJ1-6, with no clear D. The CDR3 has 13 amino acids. CDR1 and CDR2 from the germline V gene are MNHEY and SMNVEV (reference sequence). V lost 5 bases to trimming and J lost 8 bases, with 10 bases between them. The DNA of the CDR3 is TGTGCCAGCAGTCTCATCGGTGATTCACCCCTCCACTTT. The encoded protein is CASSLIGDSPLHF.

This clone came up a few times. This rearrangement joins TRBV5-1 to TRBJ2-5; D gene unclear. Germline assignment: CDR1 SGHRS and CDR2 YFSETQ. This CDR3 has 13 residues. V shed 1 base and J shed 2 bases, with 6 bases lying between them. The CDR3 nucleotides are TGCGCCAGCAGCTTGTCCGGGCAAGAGACCCAGTACTTC. Translated, it gives CASSLSGQETQYF.

The chain has TRBV5-1 and TRBJ1-4; D perhaps matches TRBD1 (5 bases). CDR1 is SGHRS and CDR2 is YFSETQ in the germline V gene. This CDR3 has 15 amino acids. V lost 0 bases and J 8 bases, leaving 14 bases between the germline ends. CDR3 protein: CASSLGQPPGEKLFF. The CDR3 DNA reads TGCGCCAGCAGCTTGGGACAGCCCCCCGGAGAAAAACTGTTTTTT.